The rows below give T cell receptor beta chains drawn from one sample of a study of cytomegalovirus exposure and HLA in healthy donors. The assay was immunoSEQ multiplex PCR, and TCRdb's table has in-frame clones only and misses some. The sample includes 100,000 to 150,000 clones, around 78% of them seen just once. Sequencing was performed on PBMCs. The receptors stem from a woman between 18 and 30 years old in good health and CMV-seronegative. Both conserved end residues are trimmed from each CDR3. A D gene is named only where the DNA matches it firmly.

d_call j_call v_call cdr3_aa
TRBD2 TRBJ2-7 TRBV5-4 ASSSGLAGAGSYEQY
- TRBJ2-1 TRBV27 ASSLSAGAYNEQF
TRBD1 TRBJ1-1 TRBV28 ASSLRDRVGGTEAF
- TRBJ2-3 TRBV11-2 ASSRTGSTDTQY
- TRBJ2-1 TRBV30 AWSPYGSIANNEQF
TRBD2 TRBJ2-2 TRBV29-1 SVEIGTSNTGELF
TRBD1 TRBJ2-3 TRBV5-1 ASRQGVTDTQY
TRBD1 TRBJ2-7 TRBV19 ASSIQQGVSYEQY
- TRBJ2-7 TRBV5-1 ASSLGGTYEQY
- TRBJ2-3 TRBV30 AWSLVRFTDTQY
- TRBJ1-3 TRBV6-6 ASESSGNTIY
- TRBJ1-1 TRBV4-1 ASSQPTSGRTEAF
- TRBJ2-7 TRBV2 ASSETPLSYEQY
TRBD1 TRBJ1-4 TRBV30 ASASSRGNEKLF
- TRBJ2-1 TRBV30 AWSFGMRDEQF
TRBD1 TRBJ1-3 TRBV4-1 ASSRLQGATGQPLY
TRBD1 TRBJ2-1 TRBV7-6 ASSSGQGSDNEQF
- TRBJ2-2 TRBV10-3 AIKNAGTGELF
- TRBJ2-6 TRBV6-6 ASAGASGANVLT
- TRBJ2-7 TRBV10-1 ASSDPRGGIYEQY
- TRBJ2-1 TRBV4-2 ASSRTEGETGLGNEQF
TRBD1 TRBJ2-7 TRBV5-6 ASSSRDKGAYGFEQY
- TRBJ1-1 TRBV5-6 ASGGGGSDEAF
- TRBJ2-1 TRBV7-9 ASSLNRDWENEQF
TRBD2 TRBJ2-1 TRBV7-6 ASSHIPGTSGRNEQF
- TRBJ2-7 TRBV28 ARGVILTYEQY
- TRBJ1-1 TRBV2 ASSRRGTEAF
TRBD1 TRBJ1-1 TRBV5-8 ASSRGQGRNTEAF
- TRBJ2-2 TRBV6-6 ASSYSSDTGELF
- TRBJ2-2 TRBV9 ASSRRGSGTTGELF
- TRBJ1-4 TRBV27 ARTGQFPEKLF
- TRBJ2-3 TRBV7-7 ASSLGASEADTQY